This is a list of T cell receptor beta chains from one sample in a study of Ad26.COV2.S vaccination and SARS-CoV-2 variants. Generated by immunoSEQ multiplex PCR, the TCRdb table keeps only in-frame clones and is missing some. The sample holds some 300,000 clones, more than 70% seen once. This specimen was peripheral blood, taken in a trial of Ad26.COV2.S vaccine versus placebo. The receptors were gathered from a person between 18 and 60 years old who received the Ad26.COV2.S COVID-19 vaccine or a placebo. Each CDR3 is given with its conserved first and last residue. The order of the fields is D gene, V gene, CDR3 length, clone size, J gene, CDR3 DNA, CDR3 protein. A D gene is named only where the DNA matches it firmly. Rows give clone size only sometimes, using once, few, many, or a class for an expanded clone.

-	TRBV18	12	-	TRBJ2-1	TGTGCCAGCTCACCGGAGGGAAATGAGCAGTTCTTC	CASSPEGNEQFF
-	TRBV18	15	-	TRBJ2-1	TGTGCCAGCTCACCCCCGGGGAGCGGACACAATGAGCAGTTCTTC	CASSPPGSGHNEQFF
TRBD1	TRBV7-2	14	once	TRBJ1-2	TGTGCCAGCAGCACCCGACAGGGTAGCTATGGCTACACCTTC	CASSTRQGSYGYTF
TRBD1	TRBV6-1	14	-	TRBJ1-4	TGTGCCAGCAGTGAGACAGGGTGGGTAGAAAAACTGTTTTTT	CASSETGWVEKLFF
TRBD2	TRBV10-1	13	once	TRBJ2-3	TGCGCCAGCAGTGATTGGCGGGGGGATACGCAGTATTTT	CASSDWRGDTQYF
TRBD1	TRBV29-1	15	-	TRBJ1-2	TGCAGCGTTTCACCTCACAGGGGCCCATTCTATGGCTACACCTTC	CSVSPHRGPFYGYTF
-	TRBV5-6	15	-	TRBJ1-2	TGTGCCAGCACCGTCCAATGGGGACCGAACTATGGCTACACCTTC	CASTVQWGPNYGYTF
-	TRBV7-9	13	-	TRBJ1-1	TGTGCCAGCAGCTCACTGGGGGGTTTGATGGCTTTCTTT	CASSSLGGLMAFF
TRBD1	TRBV9	18	-	TRBJ1-1	TGTGCCAGCAGGCCGTTCGAAGGGGGCCATACCAAACCCACTGAAGCTTTCTTT	CASRPFEGGHTKPTEAFF
TRBD1	TRBV30	12	-	TRBJ2-7	TGTGCCTGGGGACAGGGAAGGGCGGAGCAGTACTTC	CAWGQGRAEQYF
TRBD2	TRBV5-1	16	-	TRBJ2-1	TGCGCCAGCAGCTTGGTCAGCGCGGGGGTGAACAATGAGCAGTTCTTC	CASSLVSAGVNNEQFF
-	TRBV5-1	15	-	TRBJ2-5	TGCGCCACCTCCTCGGCAGCCTCTGACGTGGAGACCCAGTACTTC	CATSSAASDVETQYF
-	TRBV11-2	16	-	TRBJ2-1	TGTGCCAGCACCCCACCCCCTGGGCCGTCCTACAATGAGCAGTTCTTC	CASTPPPGPSYNEQFF
-	TRBV19	13	-	TRBJ2-1	TGTGCCAGTAGGCTCCGGGGGGCGAATGAGCAGTTCTTC	CASRLRGANEQFF
-	TRBV27	15	-	TRBJ2-3	TGTGCCAGCAGTTTATCGGGGGTGAGGGCAGATACGCAGTATTTT	CASSLSGVRADTQYF
-	TRBV13	13	-	TRBJ2-2	TGTGCCAGCAGCCCTCGGGACACCGGGGAGCTGTTTTTT	CASSPRDTGELFF
TRBD1	TRBV30	20	few	TRBJ2-6	TGTGCCTGGAGTGTTCTATATATCGGGACAGGGGCTTTTGGGGCCAACGTCCTGACTTTC	CAWSVLYIGTGAFGANVLTF
-	TRBV10-3	15	-	TRBJ1-1	TGTGCCATCAGTACAGGGAATAGGGGGATCACTGAAGCCTTCTTT	CAISTGNRGITEAFF
TRBD1	TRBV5-6	14	-	TRBJ1-2	TGTGCCAGCACCCTGGACAGGGGTACCTATGGCTACACCTTC	CASTLDRGTYGYTF